This TCR beta chain was recovered during a study of siplizumab effects on memory and regulatory T cells. Notes on the study in general: Under siplizumab, alloreactive sequences traced to unstimulated CD4+ memory cells were significantly reduced. Assignment to unstimulated subsets succeeded for only a minor fraction of the alloreactive clones.

TCRdb keeps only in-frame clones here, not all; method: immunoSEQ multiplex PCR. The sample has about 87,000 clones, around 90% seen once. With respect to this clone: Its antigen remains unidentified.

V was clipped by 4 bases and J by 2 bases, with 8 bases between them. The CDR3 contains 14 residues. Germline CDR1 is MNHNS and CDR2 is SASEGT. The chain links TRBV6-1 to TRBJ1-4, with D unresolved. This receptor was identified in a human donor in good health. Sequenced material: CD4+ T cells sorted from blood. Here the CDR3 reads CASSVLGTNEKLFF. CDR3 coding DNA: TGTGCCAGCAGTGTATTAGGGACTAATGAAAAACTGTTTTTT.